The next 17 T cell receptor beta chains were all read from a single sample in a study of spatial heterogeneity in lung cancer. In TCRdb, the 5' RACE reads were re-called with MiXCR into one record per CDR3 protein. Altogether 9,000 to 13,000 distinct CDR3 sequences are present, around 6.5% being singletons, with the ten largest covering 28%. Noted time point: sample taken at primary tumor resection. In each case, whole RNA from tumor, nontumor lung or frozen PBMC was sequenced unsorted. Sequencing was performed on PBMCs, taken at surgery. These receptors were taken from a male donor with early-stage non-small cell lung cancer.

At least ten counts were recorded for this clonotype. This beta chain is off target for a library built for alpha chains, so its abundance means little. The rearrangement links TRBV28 to TRBJ1-4, with 10 bases fitting TRBD1. This CDR3 is 14 amino acids long. With V trimmed by 5 bases and J by 6 bases, 3 bases remained unmatched. Germline assignment: CDR1 MDHEN and CDR2 SYDVKM. The CDR3 region is CASSLGQGDEKLFF. In DNA, the CDR3 is TGTGCCAGCAGTCTCGGACAGGGGGATGAAAAACTGTTTTTT.

This clonotype was recorded at least ten times. This beta chain is off target for a library built for alpha chains, so its abundance means little. This chain connects TRBV3-1 to TRBJ2-3; TRBD2 matches at 9 bases. The CDR3 totals 15 residues. The germline CDR1 and CDR2 sequences are LGHDT and YNNKEL (reference sequence). With 4 bases clipped from V and 1 base from J, the junction kept 3 bases outside the gene matches. The CDR3 region is CASSRLAGRTDTQYF. CDR3 sequence (DNA): TGTGCCAGCAGCCGGCTAGCGGGACGCACAGATACGCAGTATTTT.

With respect to this clonotype: This beta chain turned up in a library designed for alpha chains; as an off-target read, its abundance says little. The chain is built from TRBV20-1 and TRBJ2-4; D may correspond to TRBD1 or TRBD2 (5 bases each). CDR1 and CDR2 from the germline V gene are DFQATT and SNEGSKA (reference sequence). V shed 0 bases and J shed 8 bases, with 11 bases lying between them. CDR3 length equals 13 residues. This chain's CDR3 is CSARDRGAYIQYF. The CDR3 coding sequence is TGCAGTGCTAGAGATAGAGGGGCGTACATTCAGTACTTC.

This clonotype was picked up many times. This beta chain is a stray read from a library made for alpha chains; its abundance is not meaningful. The chain uses TRBV20-1 and TRBJ1-4; 7 bases map to TRBD1. This CDR3 has 13 amino acids. Germline-derived CDR1 and CDR2 are DFQATT and SNEGSKA (reference sequence). CDR3 sequence (DNA): TGCAGCGGATCGACAGGGCTTAATGAAAAACTGTTTTTT. This translates into CSGSTGLNEKLFF.

A word on this clonotype: Because this beta chain is a stray read in a library intended to capture alpha chains, its abundance should not be given much weight. The chain links TRBV28 to TRBJ1-4; 9 positions agree with TRBD1. The CDR3 has 14 residues. Germline loops: CDR1 MDHEN, CDR2 SYDVKM. Unmatched junction bases numbered 7, after V lost 6 bases and J lost 8 bases. DNA of the CDR3: TGTGCCAGCAGAACAGGGGGCGGAGGGGAAAAACTGTTTTTT. Its translation: CASRTGGGGEKLFF.

This clonotype was seen many times. A library made for alpha chains picked up this beta chain off target, so its size means little. The chain is built from TRBV7-9 and TRBJ1-3; D is unclear. The germline V gene encodes CDR1 SEHNR and CDR2 FQNEAQ (reference sequence). This CDR3 has 16 amino acids. V lost 5 bases, J lost 0 bases, and 14 bases lay in between. This CDR3 reads CASSRGLSSSGNTIYF. CDR3 DNA sequence: TGTGCCAGCAGCCGAGGGCTTTCCAGCTCTGGAAACACCATATATTTT.

This clonotype was observed many times. Since it is a stray read in a library aimed at alpha chains, this beta chain has a size that is not meaningful. The gene calls are TRBV20-1 and TRBJ1-5, with a possible D match to TRBD1 (6 bases). Between the trimmed V and J ends, which lost 5 bases and 4 bases, there was a span of 18 bases. Germline V gene sequence: CDR1 DFQATT, CDR2 SNEGSKA (reference sequence). The CDR3 extends over 15 amino acids. The CDR3 nucleotides read TGCAGTGCTTCACCAAGGCAGGGGTTTAATCAGCCCCAGCATTTT. Translating gives CSASPRQGFNQPQHF.

In this sample, this clonotype turned up many times. This beta chain slipped into a library made for alpha chains as a stray read, so its size is not meaningful. J is TRBJ2-7 and V is TRBV4-2; TRBD2 agrees at 12 bases. Per germline, CDR1 LGHNA and CDR2 YNFKEQ. The CDR3 runs 15 residues. V gave up 4 bases and J gave up 3 bases; unmatched junction bases: 4. The CDR3, as DNA: TGTGCCAGCAGCCCCCCGGGACTAGCGGGCTACGAGCAGTACTTC. It yields the protein CASSPPGLAGYEQYF.

This clonotype was detected ten times or more. Since the library was made to target alpha chains, this beta chain is a stray read and its abundance is not meaningful. This sequence joins TRBV29-1 and TRBJ1-2, with D unclear. The CDR3 sequence is 12 residues long. The V and J ends lost 2 bases and 7 bases respectively, with 11 bases between them. CDR1 and CDR2 (germline): SQVTM, ANQGSEA. The CDR3 spells CSVEREEAGYTF. CDR3 DNA: TGCAGCGTTGAAAGGGAAGAGGCTGGCTACACCTTC. The variable domain in full, with the rest retrieved from reference TRBV29-1 and TRBJ1-2, is SAVISQKPSRDICQRGTSLTIQCQVDSQVTMMFWYRQQPGQSLTLIATANQGSEATYESGFVIDKFPISRPNLTFSTLTVSNMSPEDSSIYLCSVEREEAGYTFGSGTRLTVV.

With regard to this clonotype: For a library built for alpha chains, this beta chain is a stray read; little rests on its size. V and J are TRBV18 and TRBJ2-7, with D maybe TRBD2 (6 bases). CDR1 is KGHSH, CDR2 LQKENI, per germline. Trimming stripped 6 bases from V and 8 bases from J, with 20 bases between. The CDR3 runs to 14 residues. The chain's CDR3 is CASSMDGTPIQQYF. The DNA for the CDR3 is TGTGCCAGCTCTATGGACGGGACTCCCATACAGCAGTACTTC. The variable domain in full, completed from reference TRBV18 and TRBJ2-7, reads NAGVMQNPRHLVRRRGQEARLRCSPMKGHSHVYWYRQLPEEGLKFMVYLQKENIIDESGMPKERFSAEFPKEGPSILRIQQVVRGDSAAYFCASSMDGTPIQQYFGPGTRLTVT.

This clonotype came up many times. The library was designed around alpha chains, so this beta chain is a stray read whose abundance carries little weight. This sequence joins TRBV4-2 and TRBJ1-3; the D gene is possibly TRBD1 (6 bases). In germline, CDR1 is LGHNA, CDR2 YNFKEQ. This CDR3 region has 15 residues. V was trimmed by 0 bases and J by 7 bases, leaving 13 bases between them. CDR3 sequence reads: CASSQESGADNTIYF. In nucleotides, the CDR3 is TGTGCCAGCAGCCAAGAATCAGGGGCCGATAACACCATATATTTT.

By its share, this clonotype is medium-sized. This beta chain is a stray sequence in a library constructed for alpha chains; its clone size is not meaningful. The chain uses TRBV28 and TRBJ2-1; D perhaps matches TRBD2 (7 bases). This CDR3 has 15 amino acids. Germline V gene lookup returns CDR1 MDHEN and CDR2 SYDVKM. V gave up 6 bases and J gave up 5 bases, with 17 bases separating them. The CDR3 DNA follows: TGTGCCAGCAGATTGGGGGGGCAACGCCACAATGAGCAGTTCTTC. This codes for CASRLGGQRHNEQFF.

This clonotype was counted between two and nine times. A library prepared for alpha chains yielded this beta chain as an off-target read; its size is of little meaning. V usage is TRBV3-1 and J usage is TRBJ2-5, with D possibly matching TRBD1 (5 bases). V lost 3 bases and J lost 0, with 11 bases in between. CDR3 length equals 15 residues. The germline CDR1 and CDR2 sequences are LGHDT and YNNKEL (reference sequence). The DNA of the CDR3 is TGTGCCAGCAGCCATGATCAGGGTTACCAAGAGACCCAGTACTTC. Translation gives CASSHDQGYQETQYF.

The sample holds many counts of this clonotype. This beta chain slipped into a library made for alpha chains as a stray read, so its size is not meaningful. This chain links TRBV24-1 with TRBJ2-6, with D perhaps matching TRBD1 (5 bases). CDR3 length: 17 amino acids. V shed 4 bases and J shed 0 bases, with 12 bases lying between them. Looked up from germline, CDR1 is KGHDR and CDR2 is SFDVKD. This CDR3 is CATSDKGPSSGANVLTF. The CDR3 nucleotides are TGTGCCACCAGTGACAAGGGGCCCAGCTCTGGGGCCAACGTCCTGACTTTC.

This clonotype has at least ten counts. Within a library made for alpha chains, this beta chain is off target, and its count is uninformative. The genes are TRBV5-1 and TRBJ1-1; possibly TRBD1 for D (6 bases). Germline CDR1 SGHRS, CDR2 YFSETQ. V lost 4 bases to trimming and J lost 3 bases, with 19 bases between them. CDR3 length: 16 residues. In nucleotides, the CDR3 is TGCGCCAGCAGCCCTGAGGTAGGGGGAACGTACACTGAAGCTTTCTTT. It encodes CASSPEVGGTYTEAFF.

This clonotype turned up a few times. This beta chain appears as a stray read in a library generated for alpha chains; its size is not informative. The chain carries TRBV12-3 or TRBV12-4 and TRBJ1-1, with D unresolved. With 2 bases removed from V and 4 bases from J, the gap between germline ends came to 5 bases. CDR3 length: 12 amino acids. The CDR3 here is CASSLWGTEAFF. Written as DNA, the CDR3 is TGTGCCAGCAGTTTATGGGGCACTGAAGCTTTCTTT.

This clonotype was seen many times. Since it is a stray read in a library aimed at alpha chains, this beta chain has a size that is not meaningful. The rearrangement joins TRBV18 to TRBJ2-3; 10 nucleotides line up with TRBD2. The CDR3 contains 16 residues. Germline V CDR1 and CDR2: KGHSH, LQKENI. With V trimmed by 0 bases and J by 8 bases, 8 bases remained unmatched. DNA of the CDR3: TGTGCCAGCTCACCACCGGGGCTAGCGGGAGTTCCTACGCAGTATTTT. This encodes CASSPPGLAGVPTQYF.